This entry describes one T cell receptor (beta chain). Its antigen is not identified. The sample originates from a study of cytomegalovirus exposure and HLA in healthy donors. Here immunoSEQ multiplex PCR was the method, and the copy in TCRdb shows in-frame clones only, minus some. The profile shows some 170,000 clones, roughly 91% of them singletons. General study points: While the bulk of TCR sequences proved rare, some public TCRs turned up in many donors. In vitro assays verified that a few CMV-associated chains recognized CMV antigens specifically.

The donors were members of the validation cohort comprising roughly 130 subjects, separate from the roughly 670-subject first cohort. The sequenced sample was PBMCs. The receptor was isolated from a young woman in good health and CMV-seropositive.

The DNA for the CDR3 is TGTGCCTGGAATAGCGTAGGCCCGGGAGAGACCCAGTACTTC. Translating gives CAWNSVGPGETQYF. The rearrangement uses TRBV30 and TRBJ2-5, with D possibly TRBD2 on 5 matching bases. V was clipped by 4 bases and J by 4 bases, with 16 bases between them. Germline CDR1 reads GTSNPN; CDR2 reads SVGIG (reference sequence). CDR3 length: 14 amino acids.